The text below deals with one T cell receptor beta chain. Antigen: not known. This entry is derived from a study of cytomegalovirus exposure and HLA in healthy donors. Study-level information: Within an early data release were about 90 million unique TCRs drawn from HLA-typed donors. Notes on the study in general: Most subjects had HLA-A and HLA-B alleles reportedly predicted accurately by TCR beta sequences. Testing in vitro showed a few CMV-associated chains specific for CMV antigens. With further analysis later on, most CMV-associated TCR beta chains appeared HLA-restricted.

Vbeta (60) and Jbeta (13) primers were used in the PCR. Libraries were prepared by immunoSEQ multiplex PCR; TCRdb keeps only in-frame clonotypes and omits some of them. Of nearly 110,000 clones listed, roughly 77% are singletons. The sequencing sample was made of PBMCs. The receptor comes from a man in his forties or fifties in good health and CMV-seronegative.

The CDR3 is CASSPRTSSGNTIYF. The CDR3 nucleotides are TGTGCCAGCAGCCCCCGCACAAGCTCTGGAAACACCATATATTTT. V and J are TRBV9 and TRBJ1-3; D gene unclear. The CDR3 is 15 residues long. Trimming removed 4 bases at V and 0 bases at J, with 11 bases between. Per the germline V gene, CDR1 is SGDLS and CDR2 is YYNGEE.